This entry lists 30 T cell receptor beta chains sequenced from one sample in a study of PD-1 blockade in classical Hodgkin lymphoma. Here immunoSEQ multiplex PCR was the method, and the copy in TCRdb shows in-frame clones only, minus some. The table lists approximately 29,000 clones, roughly 80% of them singletons. The time point was: cycle 4 day 1 (C4D1), after about 6 weeks of nivolumab. Brentuximab vedotin exposure varied among the patients, all of whom had relapsed after autologous stem cell transplantation. Magnetic negative selection was used to purify CD4+ T cells from PBMCs that had been thawed. Sequencing was performed on CD4+ T cells from blood, taken before the fourth cycle of nivolumab. The receptors come from a human donor with classical Hodgkin lymphoma.

The rearrangement joins TRBV5-1 to TRBJ1-6; 7 bases are a match to TRBD1. The CDR3 spans 13 residues. Germline CDR1 is SGHRS and CDR2 is YFSETQ. V was clipped by 4 bases and J by 7 bases; unmatched bases: 2. The CDR3 here is CASSLGQNSPLHF. The DNA of the CDR3 is TGCGCCAGCAGCCTGGGACAGAATTCACCCCTCCACTTT.

This chain links TRBV6-6 with TRBJ1-4; possible D gene TRBD1, 5 bases. Per germline, CDR1 MNHNY and CDR2 SVGAGI (reference sequence). The length of the CDR3 is 14 residues. The V and J ends lost 6 bases and 7 bases respectively, with 15 bases between them. The CDR3 protein is CASRTRVRGEKLFF. The CDR3 bases are TGTGCCAGCAGGACCAGAGTGAGGGGTGAAAAACTGTTTTTT.

The chain has TRBV30 and TRBJ2-5, with D uncertain. The CDR3 covers 14 residues. V lost 5 bases to trimming and J lost 1 base, with 14 bases between them. The germline V gene encodes CDR1 GTSNPN and CDR2 SVGIG (reference sequence). This chain's CDR3 is CAWDDSPGQETQYF. The CDR3, as DNA: TGTGCCTGGGATGACTCTCCGGGCCAAGAGACCCAGTACTTC.

This chain connects TRBV6-5 to TRBJ1-6; D may be TRBD1 (6 bases). The ends were cut back, 2 bases at V and 9 bases at J, with 14 bases in the middle. CDR3 length: 15 amino acids. CDR1 MNHEY and CDR2 SVGAGI come from the germline V gene. The CDR3 DNA follows: TGTGCCAGCAGTTACCCCCCAGGGGCCGGTTCACCCCTCCACTTT. Residues: CASSYPPGAGSPLHF.

The chain links TRBV10-3 to TRBJ2-7, with 10 bases identical to TRBD1. J gave up 1 base and V 7 bases, and 4 bases lay outside the gene matches. Germline assignment: CDR1 ENHRY and CDR2 SYGVKD. There are 14 residues in the CDR3. The CDR3 nucleotides read TGTGCCATCAACGGACAGGGGGTGTCCTACGAGCAGTACTTC. This encodes CAINGQGVSYEQYF.

V is TRBV25-1 and J is TRBJ2-2, with D maybe TRBD2 (6 bases). The CDR3 has 13 residues. The germline V gene encodes CDR1 MGHDK and CDR2 SYGVNS. V gave up 8 bases and J gave up 4 bases, with 11 bases separating them. The CDR3 here is CASGGVGTGELFF. In DNA, the CDR3 is TGTGCCAGCGGCGGGGTCGGCACCGGGGAGCTGTTTTTT.

The chain couples TRBV5-1 to TRBJ1-1, with 7 bases lining up with TRBD1. Germline loops: CDR1 SGHRS, CDR2 YFSETQ. With V trimmed by 3 bases and J by 1 base, 6 bases remained unmatched. The CDR3 has 15 amino acids. The CDR3 here is CASSSDRVSNTEAFF. In nucleotides, the CDR3 is TGCGCCAGCAGCTCTGACAGGGTTTCGAACACTGAAGCTTTCTTT.

This rearrangement joins TRBV6-5 to TRBJ1-3; no definite D call. V gave up 5 bases and J gave up 4 bases, with 3 bases separating them. The germline gives CDR1 MNHEY, CDR2 SVGAGI. The CDR3 runs to 11 residues. The CDR3 region is CASSLGNTIYF. The CDR3 nucleotides read TGTGCCAGCAGTCTAGGAAACACCATATATTTT.

The chain couples TRBV6-5 to TRBJ2-7; 9 nucleotides agree with TRBD1. Germline lookup yields CDR1 MNHEY and CDR2 SVGAGI. The CDR3 contains 15 residues. V was clipped by 6 bases and J by 3 bases; unmatched bases: 9. DNA of the CDR3: TGTGCCAGCAGCCGGGACAGGGAGGGGATCTACGAGCAGTACTTC. Translated: CASSRDREGIYEQYF.

The chain uses TRBV5-1 and TRBJ1-2; possibly TRBD1 for D (6 bases). V was trimmed by 0 bases and J by 3 bases, leaving 9 bases between them. CDR3 length equals 14 residues. In germline, CDR1 is SGHRS, CDR2 YFSETQ. CDR3 bases: TGCGCCAGCAGCTTGGAGAGGGGGGACTATGGCTACACCTTC. It is translated as CASSLERGDYGYTF.

This rearrangement joins TRBV18 to TRBJ1-5; 7 bases are shared with TRBD1. Germline V gene lookup returns CDR1 KGHSH and CDR2 LQKENI. There are 15 residues in the CDR3. Unmatched junction bases numbered 3, after V lost 3 bases and J lost 1 base. The CDR3 reads CASSPGTVSNQPQHF. The CDR3 nucleotides read TGTGCCAGCTCACCCGGGACAGTGAGCAATCAGCCCCAGCATTTT.

The chain joins TRBV2 to TRBJ1-2; D unclear. Germline V gene data show CDR1 as SNHLY and CDR2 as FYNNEI. Trimming took 11 bases from V and 2 from J, leaving 9 bases between them. The CDR3 is 11 residues long. The CDR3 loop reads CAGSLNYGYTF. Written as DNA, the CDR3 is TGTGCCGGAAGCTTGAACTATGGCTACACCTTC.

This clone has just one count. As the CDR3 is not closed by the conserved phenylalanine or tryptophan, this likely results from a read error. It is unclear where the CDR3 begins or ends on the DNA, so no DNA is shown, and the CDR3 is as TCRdb lists it. The rearrangement links TRBV7-5 to TRBJ1-2; the DNA was not compared with TRBD1, the D call given in the table. TRBV7-5 is given as a pseudogene. The length of the CDR3 is 10 amino acids, counting both ends. CDR3 loop: CARSPEEDRA.

The chain carries TRBV5-1 and TRBJ2-1; D not resolved. V lost 2 bases and J lost 2, with 5 bases in between. CDR1 is SGHRS, CDR2 YFSETQ, per germline. The CDR3 length is 13 residues. The CDR3 loop is CASSFGPYNEQFF. CDR3 nucleotide sequence: TGCGCCAGCAGCTTCGGACCCTACAATGAGCAGTTCTTC.

V and J are TRBV19 and TRBJ1-3, with D uncertain. This CDR3 has 14 residues. With 2 bases removed from V and 4 bases from J, the gap between germline ends came to 9 bases. In germline, CDR1 is LNHDA, CDR2 SQIVND (reference sequence). This CDR3 is CASSILAAGNTIYF. CDR3 DNA: TGTGCCAGTAGTATATTAGCGGCGGGAAACACCATATATTTT.

This rearrangement joins TRBV7-9 to TRBJ1-5, with D perhaps matching TRBD1 (5 bases). Trimming pared 5 bases from V and 7 bases from J, leaving 9 bases between. Germline CDR1 reads SEHNR; CDR2 reads FQNEAQ (reference sequence). This CDR3 is built from 12 residues. This CDR3 is CASSTWDQPQHF. The CDR3 nucleotides read TGTGCCAGCAGCACCTGGGACCAGCCCCAGCATTTT.

This chain links TRBV2 with TRBJ2-7; D may match TRBD1 or TRBD2 (6 bases each). Germline V gene sequence: CDR1 SNHLY, CDR2 FYNNEI. V shed 4 bases and J shed 2 bases, with 12 bases lying between them. The CDR3 is 14 residues long. As DNA, the CDR3 is TGTGCCAGCAGTGGAGGGGGGAGAGCCTACGAGCAGTACTTC. This sequence encodes CASSGGGRAYEQYF. Full variable domain (outside the CDR3, taken from reference TRBV2 and TRBJ2-7): EPEVTQTPSHQVTQMGQEVILRCVPISNHLYFYWYRQILGQKVEFLVSFYNNEISEKSEIFDDQFSVERPDGSNFTLKIRSTKLEDSAMYFCASSGGGRAYEQYFGPGTRLTVT.

This chain uses TRBV5-1 with TRBJ1-6, with TRBD1 matching 10 bases. The CDR3 extends over 16 amino acids. Germline lookup yields CDR1 SGHRS and CDR2 YFSETQ. The V segment lost 2 bases and the J segment 9 bases; nucleotides outside the gene matches: 8. The CDR3 loop is CASSLGTGVGISPLHF. CDR3 DNA: TGCGCCAGCAGCTTAGGGACAGGGGTAGGAATTTCACCCCTCCACTTT.

The J gene is TRBJ2-7, the V gene TRBV18; 9 bases align to TRBD1. Germline-derived CDR1 and CDR2 are KGHSH and LQKENI. The length of the CDR3 is 14 residues. Germline trimming cut 7 bases from V and 6 bases from J; bases unmatched to any gene: 10. CDR3 sequence: CASFTPGQGLEQYF. DNA for the CDR3: TGTGCCAGCTTTACCCCGGGACAGGGCCTCGAGCAGTACTTC.

This chain links TRBV2 with TRBJ1-5; D not resolved. Germline V gene data show CDR1 as SNHLY and CDR2 as FYNNEI. The V and J ends lost 8 bases and 7 bases respectively, with 15 bases between them. This CDR3 has 13 amino acids. The CDR3 DNA sequence: TGTGCCAGCCGTCCAGAAATGAGACAGCCCCAGCATTTT. It translates to CASRPEMRQPQHF.

This rearrangement joins TRBV7-2 to TRBJ1-2, with 10 bases fitting TRBD1. The CDR3 runs 14 residues. V shed 5 bases and J 8 bases; nucleotides not matched to a gene: 8. Germline assignment: CDR1 SGHTA and CDR2 FQGNSA. The CDR3 coding sequence is TGTGCCAGCAGCCTAAGCAGGGGACAGGGGGGCTACACCTTC. This encodes CASSLSRGQGGYTF. Combining the CDR3 with reference TRBV7-2 and TRBJ1-2 gives the whole variable domain GAGVSQSPSNKVTEKGKDVELRCDPISGHTALYWYRQSLGQGLEFLIYFQGNSAPDKSGLPSDRFSAERTGGSVSTLTIQRTQQEDSAVYLCASSLSRGQGGYTFGSGTRLTVV.

Here the CDR3 reads CASSIEGRWMNTEAFF. In DNA, the CDR3 is TGTGCCAGTAGTATAGAGGGAAGGTGGATGAACACTGAAGCTTTCTTT. The chain recombines TRBV19 with TRBJ1-1, with D uncertain. The V and J ends lost 0 bases and 0 bases respectively, with 11 bases between them. The CDR3 runs 16 residues. Germline V gene lookup returns CDR1 LNHDA and CDR2 SQIVND (reference sequence). Based on the CDR3 plus reference TRBV19 and TRBJ1-1, the full variable domain is DGGITQSPKYLFRKEGQNVTLSCEQNLNHDAMYWYRQDPGQGLRLIYYSQIVNDFQKGDIAEGYSVSREKKESFPLTVTSAQKNPTAFYLCASSIEGRWMNTEAFFGQGTRLTVV.

The J gene is TRBJ2-3, the V gene TRBV4-2, with D perhaps TRBD2 (6 bases). CDR3 size: 17 residues. V was shortened by 6 bases and J by 1 base, with 20 bases between the two germline ends. CDR1 LGHNA and CDR2 YNFKEQ come from the germline V gene. In DNA form, the CDR3 reads TGTGCCAGCAGTCCTGACAGCCCCGGAGGGGGCACAGATACGCAGTATTTT. Its translation: CASSPDSPGGGTDTQYF.

This clone occurred a few times. The chain joins TRBV7-9 to TRBJ1-1; D call uncertain. CDR1 and CDR2 from the germline V gene are SEHNR and FQNEAQ (reference sequence). The CDR3 loop spans 12 amino acids. Between the trimmed V and J ends, which lost 2 bases and 10 bases, there was a span of 11 bases. The CDR3 loop reads CASSLRAEGAFF. In nucleotides, the CDR3 is TGTGCCAGCAGCTTAAGGGCAGAGGGAGCTTTCTTT.

The chain is built from TRBV5-8 and TRBJ1-1, with unresolved D. This CDR3 has 13 amino acids. Germline V gives CDR1 SGHTS, CDR2 YDEGEE. Trimming removed 3 bases from V and 1 base from J, with 7 bases in between. CDR3 bases: TGTGCCAGCAGCTGGGGAAGGAACACTGAAGCTTTCTTT. This codes for CASSWGRNTEAFF.

As DNA, the CDR3 is TGTGCCATCCGGGGGACAGGCGGTAATCAGCCCCAGCATTTT. Amino acids: CAIRGTGGNQPQHF. The chain is built from TRBV10-3 and TRBJ1-5, with 8 bases aligning to TRBD1. V lost 8 bases to trimming and J lost 4 bases; unmatched junction nucleotides: 7. CDR1 ENHRY and CDR2 SYGVKD come from the germline V gene. The CDR3 contains 14 residues.

The chain recombines TRBV4-2 with TRBJ1-2; perhaps TRBD1 as D (5 bases). Trimming pared 0 bases from V and 4 bases from J, leaving 15 bases between. The CDR3 extends over 16 amino acids. Germline V gene lookup returns CDR1 LGHNA and CDR2 YNFKEQ. The CDR3 region has the DNA TGTGCCAGCAGCCAAGATTGGGGGAGTACTAGCTATGGCTACACCTTC. Its translation: CASSQDWGSTSYGYTF.

The genes are TRBV18 and TRBJ1-1; D ambiguous. Germline V gives CDR1 KGHSH, CDR2 LQKENI. This CDR3 has 13 residues. Trimming removed 5 bases at V and 7 bases at J, with 14 bases between. In DNA form, the CDR3 reads TGTGCCAGCTCAAATTACAGAAAAGTTGAAGCTTTCTTT. Its protein product is CASSNYRKVEAFF.

The rearrangement links TRBV13 to TRBJ1-2; D is perhaps TRBD1 (5 bases). V lost 3 bases, J lost 2 bases, and 13 bases lay in between. CDR1 is PRHDT and CDR2 is FYEKMQ in the germline V gene (reference sequence). The CDR3 length is 15 residues. DNA of the CDR3: TGTGCCAGCAGCTTGGGTGCAGGGATCAACTATGGCTACACCTTC. Its translation: CASSLGAGINYGYTF.

The chain has TRBV5-6 and TRBJ1-4; weak D call: TRBD1 (6 bases). This CDR3 has 13 amino acids. Germline V lookup: CDR1 SGHDT, CDR2 YYEEEE. V was clipped by 3 bases and J by 8 bases, with 11 bases between them. CDR3 in DNA: TGTGCCAGCAGCTGGGGGCGGTCCGAAAAACTGTTTTTT. Its translation: CASSWGRSEKLFF. The variable domain in full, with the rest retrieved from reference TRBV5-6 and TRBJ1-4, is DAGVTQSPTHLIKTRGQQVTLRCSPKSGHDTVSWYQQALGQGPQFIFQYYEEEERQRGNFPDRFSGHQFPNYSSELNVNALLLGDSALYLCASSWGRSEKLFFGSGTQLSVL.